This entry features one T cell receptor beta chain sequence. This sample stems from a study of blood T cell repertoires in COVID-19. This CDR3 spans 13 amino acids. The junction had 4 bases not matched to a gene; V was cut back by 8 bases and J by 5 bases. CDR1 and CDR2 (germline): MNHEY, SVGAGI. The protocol was immunoSEQ multiplex PCR, while the TCRdb copy is restricted to in-frame clones and leaves out a portion. The sample consists of around 69,000 clones, 86% of them appearing once. This sequence originates from a man aged 45-65 years with active COVID-19. The chain has TRBV6-5 and TRBJ1-5; 9 nucleotides agree with TRBD1. Sequencing input: peripheral blood. This CDR3 is CASSRDRDQPQHF. In DNA form, the CDR3 reads TGTGCCAGCTCCCGGGACAGGGATCAGCCCCAGCATTTT.